This is a list of T cell receptor beta chains from one sample in a study of T-cell memory formation after mild COVID-19. TCRdb ran MiXCR on the 5' RACE reads and lists one entry per CDR3 protein. This repertoire shows about 400,000 distinct CDR3 sequences, around 22% found once; its top ten account for about an eighth. Sequencing was carried out using PBMCs or a T cell subset sorted from them (not recorded which). Receptors were obtained from an adult woman who had mild COVID-19 (a few samples of this study predate the infection). Cell type and time point are not known. Each CDR3 is given with its conserved first and last residue. A D gene is named only where the DNA matches it firmly. Rows give clone size only sometimes, using once, few, many, or a class for an expanded clone.

v_call d_call clone_size cdr3_aa
TRBV5-1 NA few CASSLVVSELQETQYF
TRBV9 NA NA CASSVVGTLDTQYF
TRBV20-1 TRBD2 NA CSAGGGSRGSNEQFF
TRBV7-6 TRBD2 few CASSSVTSGRRRETQYF
TRBV20-1 NA NA CSAELGLYGYTF
TRBV24-1 NA many CATRKGGNYGYTF
TRBV6-1 TRBD1 few CASSDVGQGSYTF
TRBV29-1 TRBD2 NA CSVESSGRVETQYF
TRBV19 TRBD1 NA CASSPGTGGLAFF
TRBV6-4 NA few CASSAGRTGTDTQYF
TRBV3-1 TRBD1 NA CASSQSSGTGAEQYF
TRBV24-1 TRBD1 NA CATSDPGTGGSETQYF
TRBV5-1 NA NA CASSLRRAGMNTEAFF
TRBV7-2 NA NA CASSLGSLMNTEAFF
TRBV15 NA few CATSRDRRGWDEAFF
TRBV6-5 NA NA CARMGKAVLYGYTF
TRBV4-1 NA many CASSQAGYEQYF
TRBV24-1 TRBD2 NA CATSPLAGVGDTQYF
TRBV3-1 NA many CASSPLYEQYF
TRBV6-2/TRBV6-3 NA few CASSEDLPGTVFGELFF
TRBV7-6 NA NA CASSLGEGGADGYTF
TRBV11-2 TRBD1 few CASSLGQGAYHEQYF
TRBV6-2/TRBV6-3 TRBD1 NA CASSYLGQTYEQYF
TRBV11-2 NA few CASSFVSSSTDTQYF
TRBV5-1 TRBD2 few CASSLTSGVSYEQYF
TRBV4-1 NA NA CASSQVTSRHNEQFF
TRBV6-5 NA once CASSYGTRNTEAFF
TRBV5-4 NA NA CASSLIPGANVLTF
TRBV7-2 NA few CASSPVGAGETQYF
TRBV12-3/TRBV12-4 NA few CASSSSSSGANVLTF
TRBV4-3 NA few CASSRNSGDRGEQYF
TRBV7-3 NA few CASSLGGTKSSYEQYF
TRBV20-1 TRBD2 few CSAREPGLGDTGELFF
TRBV29-1 NA few CSVADSEAFF
TRBV4-1 NA few CASSHNTGGNTIYF
TRBV25-1 NA few CASSRRASGNTIYF
TRBV27 TRBD2 few CASSPVGLAVASGANVLTF
TRBV4-2 TRBD2 NA CASSQPLAGDTYNEQFF
TRBV7-2 NA NA CASSLRGQRQSYEQYF
TRBV5-6 NA many CASSLAAYEQYF
TRBV19 TRBD2 NA CASSRLAGENEQFF
TRBV12-3/TRBV12-4 TRBD1 many CASSNRGGQPQHF
TRBV5-6 TRBD1 few CASSYRGQGTETQYF
TRBV5-4 TRBD1 NA CASSTGGGLNNEQFF
TRBV14 TRBD2 few CASSQDRLAGERSKTETQYF
TRBV6-1 NA few CASSAGPTDTQYF
TRBV6-1 NA few CASSEAHSRTGQPQHF
TRBV5-1 TRBD1 NA CASSLGDRDGYTF
TRBV5-6 TRBD2 few CASSSPLAGDNEQFF
TRBV5-6 NA NA CASSNDSSGANVLTF
TRBV15 TRBD2 many CATSPTGLAAYEQYF
TRBV6-5 NA few CASSYSGRGRDTQYF
TRBV29-1 NA few CSVEKALVPEAFF
TRBV24-1 NA many CATSGQNQETQYF
TRBV5-1 TRBD2 NA CASSLPSGPRFQETQYF
TRBV4-1 NA few CASSPSPLGKYNEQFF
TRBV5-1 TRBD2 NA CASQGLAGGEYYNEQFF